This T cell receptor (beta chain) was found in a study of T cells in Graves' hyperthyroidism and ophthalmopathy. Study observations and caveats: Ophthalmopathy stood apart from stable hyperthyroidism in a 13 V-J model.

Authors of the study amplified TCR beta CDR3 regions from RNA transcripts. Primed by the HTBI set, a first-round RT-PCR was run on the TCR CDR3. Via MiXCR, TCRdb re-called the multiplex PCR reads, giving one row per CDR3 protein. Counted here are 700,000 to 850,000 distinct CDR3 sequences, around a third occurring once; the ten biggest clones make up around 30%. V shed 7 bases, J shed 1 base, and the junction held 9 bases outside the gene matches. Germline V gene data show CDR1 as SQVTM and CDR2 as ANQGSEA. The CDR3 is 14 residues long. Diagnosis of hyperthyroidism was new in patients aged 18 to 65, and its duration was under 2 months. With regard to this clonotype: The antigen is not known.

This receptor was identified in a woman aged 40 to 50 with Graves' hyperthyroidism. The gene calls are TRBV29-1 and TRBJ1-1, with TRBD1 matching over 7 bases. Sequenced material: blood. CDR3 in amino acids: CSGDRVGRNTEAFF. In DNA form, the CDR3 reads TGCAGCGGAGACAGGGTAGGTCGGAACACTGAAGCTTTCTTT.